This TCR beta chain appears in the sequencing data of a study of Graves' ophthalmopathy and Graves' hyperthyroidism. Study as a whole: Peripheral blood was gathered at the point of initial diagnosis, before any treatment started. Study-wide points: The blood repertoire also included most expanded thyroid clonotypes above 0.001 frequency.

Germline V gives CDR1 MGHDK, CDR2 SYGVNS. CDR3 size: 16 residues. V lost 3 bases and J 8 bases, leaving 20 bases between the germline ends. As regards this clonotype: Antigen unknown.

Beta-chain TCR CDR3 regions were amplified from RNA transcripts. The workflow started with a first-round RT-PCR run with HTBI primers and then moved on to a second-round multiplex PCR. TCRdb used MiXCR to reprocess the multiplex PCR reads, holding one entry per CDR3 protein. The repertoire consists of approximately 700,000 distinct CDR3 sequences, with roughly 39% occurring once and the leading ten covering more than 2.5%. Ophthalmopathy in the donors was of moderate-to-severe activity, with CAS ≥3, NOSPECS ≥4 and duration under 3 months. This receptor was obtained from an adult man with Graves' ophthalmopathy. Sample: peripheral blood. The chain has TRBV25-1 and TRBJ1-3; D is possibly TRBD1 (5 bases). The CDR3 DNA follows: TGTGCCAGCAGTGACTGGGGGGAGTCCTATGGCTACACCATATATTTT. Protein: CASSDWGESYGYTIYF.